This T cell receptor beta chain was sequenced in a study of CD8+ T cells in alopecia areata. Study at large: Administration of oral tofacitinib to treated patients was at 5 to 10 mg twice daily.

As to this clone: Its antigen is unknown.

Trimming took off 5 bases at V and 9 bases at J, with 14 bases between the two ends. The CDR3 runs 14 residues. Germline assignment: CDR1 PRHDT and CDR2 FYEKMQ (reference sequence). The treatment here: oral pan-JAK inhibitor, 5-10 mg twice daily. It was from alopecia areata patients that lesional scalp punch biopsies and peripheral blood were collected. Reverse transcription of extracted RNA yielded cDNA, which provided the sequencing template. Data came from immunoSEQ multiplex PCR; TCRdb stores just in-frame clones and leaves some out. The repertoire consists of some 42,000 clones, with roughly 92% occurring once and the leading ten covering under 20%. Study-wide points: Scalp samples also yield sequences of resident alphabeta T cells from normal skin. In scalp and blood during tofacitinib, many expanded lesional clones persisted.

This receptor was obtained from a human donor with alopecia areata. This chain joins TRBV13 and TRBJ1-6, with D maybe TRBD1 (5 bases). Source: CD8+ T cells sorted from blood, taken at week 24, from a patient treated with tofacitinib. The CDR3 region has the DNA TGTGCCAGCAGCCCGTGGCAGGGTTCTTCACCCCTCCACTTT. This codes for CASSPWQGSSPLHF. Supplemented by reference TRBV13 and TRBJ1-6, the full variable domain reads AAGVIQSPRHLIKEKRETATLKCYPIPRHDTVYWYQQGPGQDPQFLISFYEKMQSDKGSIPDRFSAQQFSDYHSELNMSSLELGDSALYFCASSPWQGSSPLHFGNGTRLTVT.